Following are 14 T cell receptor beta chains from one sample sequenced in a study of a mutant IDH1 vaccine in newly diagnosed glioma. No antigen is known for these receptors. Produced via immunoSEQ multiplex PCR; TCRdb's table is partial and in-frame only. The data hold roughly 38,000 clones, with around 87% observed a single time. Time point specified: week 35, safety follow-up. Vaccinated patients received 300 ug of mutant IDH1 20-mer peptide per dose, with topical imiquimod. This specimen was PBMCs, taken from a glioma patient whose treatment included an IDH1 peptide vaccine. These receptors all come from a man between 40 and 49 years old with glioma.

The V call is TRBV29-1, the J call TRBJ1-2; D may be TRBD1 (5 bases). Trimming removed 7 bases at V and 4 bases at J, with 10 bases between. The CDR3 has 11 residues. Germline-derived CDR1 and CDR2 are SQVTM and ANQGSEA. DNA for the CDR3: TGCAGCGCTGGGGGGGGCTATGGCTACACCTTC. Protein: CSAGGGYGYTF.

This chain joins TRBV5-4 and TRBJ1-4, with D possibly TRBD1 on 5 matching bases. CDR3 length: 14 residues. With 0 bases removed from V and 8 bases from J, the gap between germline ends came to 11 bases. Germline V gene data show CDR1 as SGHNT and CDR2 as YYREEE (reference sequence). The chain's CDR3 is CASSLAAAGEKLFF. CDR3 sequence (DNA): TGTGCCAGCAGCTTGGCCGCGGCAGGGGAAAAACTGTTTTTT.

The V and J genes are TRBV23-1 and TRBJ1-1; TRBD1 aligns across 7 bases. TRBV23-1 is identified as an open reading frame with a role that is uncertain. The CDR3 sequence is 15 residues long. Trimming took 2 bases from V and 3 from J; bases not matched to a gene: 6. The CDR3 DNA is TGCGCCAGCAGTCAACCCACCCAGGGGGACACTGAAGCTTTCTTT. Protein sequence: CASSQPTQGDTEAFF.

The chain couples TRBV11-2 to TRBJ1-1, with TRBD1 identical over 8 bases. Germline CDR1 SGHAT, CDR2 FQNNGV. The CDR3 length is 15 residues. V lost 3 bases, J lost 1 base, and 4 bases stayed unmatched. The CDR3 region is CASSFRTGRNTEAFF. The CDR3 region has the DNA TGTGCCAGCAGCTTCAGGACAGGGCGGAACACTGAAGCTTTCTTT.

The CDR3 region has the DNA TGTGCCAGCAGCCCGCCTCAGGACCGCAACTATGGCTACACCTTC. Protein sequence: CASSPPQDRNYGYTF. The chain is built from TRBV9 and TRBJ1-2; D is ambiguous. Germline lookup yields CDR1 SGDLS and CDR2 YYNGEE. There are 15 residues in the CDR3. Trimming left V 4 bases short and J 2 bases short, with 15 bases between.

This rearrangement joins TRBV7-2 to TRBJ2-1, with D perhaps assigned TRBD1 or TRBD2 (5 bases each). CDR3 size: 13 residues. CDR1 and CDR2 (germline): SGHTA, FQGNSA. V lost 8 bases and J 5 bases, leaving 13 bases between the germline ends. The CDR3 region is CASSRGDHNEQFF. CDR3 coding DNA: TGTGCCAGCTCGAGGGGAGACCACAATGAGCAGTTCTTC.

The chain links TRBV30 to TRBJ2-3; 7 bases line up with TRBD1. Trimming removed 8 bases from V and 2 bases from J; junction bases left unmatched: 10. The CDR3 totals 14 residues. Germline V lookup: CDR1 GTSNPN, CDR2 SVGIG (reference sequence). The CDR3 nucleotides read TGTGCCAGAGGCTACAGGGGATCCACAGATACGCAGTATTTT. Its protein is CARGYRGSTDTQYF.

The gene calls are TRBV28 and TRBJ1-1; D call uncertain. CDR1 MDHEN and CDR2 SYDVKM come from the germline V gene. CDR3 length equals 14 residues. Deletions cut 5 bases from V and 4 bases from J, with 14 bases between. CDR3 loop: CASSHGGGPTEAFF. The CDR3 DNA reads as TGTGCCAGCAGTCACGGTGGAGGGCCCACTGAAGCTTTCTTT.

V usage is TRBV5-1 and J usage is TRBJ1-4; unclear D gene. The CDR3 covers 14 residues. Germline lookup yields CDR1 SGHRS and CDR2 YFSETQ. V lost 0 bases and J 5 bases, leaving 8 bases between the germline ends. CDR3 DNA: TGCGCCAGCAGCTTGGGGCAGATAAATGAAAAACTGTTTTTT. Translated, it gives CASSLGQINEKLFF.

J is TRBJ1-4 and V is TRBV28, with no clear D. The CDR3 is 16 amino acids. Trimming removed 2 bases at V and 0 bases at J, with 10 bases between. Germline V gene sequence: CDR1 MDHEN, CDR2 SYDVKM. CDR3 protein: CASSLTRSSTNEKLFF. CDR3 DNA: TGTGCCAGCAGTTTAACAAGGTCCTCAACTAATGAAAAACTGTTTTTT.

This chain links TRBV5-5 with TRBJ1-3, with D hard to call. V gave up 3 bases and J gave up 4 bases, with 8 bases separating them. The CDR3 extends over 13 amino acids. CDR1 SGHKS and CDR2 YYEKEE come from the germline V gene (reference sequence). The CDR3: CASSYSQGNTIYF. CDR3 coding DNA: TGTGCCAGCAGCTATTCGCAAGGAAACACCATATATTTT.

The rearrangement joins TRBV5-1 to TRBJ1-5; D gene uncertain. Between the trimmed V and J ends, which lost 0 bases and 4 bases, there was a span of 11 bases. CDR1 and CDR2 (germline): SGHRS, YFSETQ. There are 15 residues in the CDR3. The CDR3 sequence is CASSLEGIVNQPQHF. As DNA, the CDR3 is TGCGCCAGCAGCTTGGAGGGTATAGTAAATCAGCCCCAGCATTTT.

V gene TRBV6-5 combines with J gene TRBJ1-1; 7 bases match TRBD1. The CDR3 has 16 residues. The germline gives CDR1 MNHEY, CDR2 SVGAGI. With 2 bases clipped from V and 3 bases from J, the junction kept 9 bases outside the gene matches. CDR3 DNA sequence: TGTGCCAGCAGTTACGGAGGGGGCAGGGGATACACTGAAGCTTTCTTT. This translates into CASSYGGGRGYTEAFF.

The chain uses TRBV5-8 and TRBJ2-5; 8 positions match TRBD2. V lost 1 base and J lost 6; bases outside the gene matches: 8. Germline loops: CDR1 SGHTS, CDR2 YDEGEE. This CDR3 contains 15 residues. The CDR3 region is CASSLPGLVLKTQYF. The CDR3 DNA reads TGTGCCAGCAGCTTGCCGGGACTAGTCTTGAAGACCCAGTACTTC.